Each of the 7 T cell receptor beta chains below was sequenced from the same sample in a study of T cell responses to AZD1222 COVID-19 vaccine. TCRdb's table, derived via immunoSEQ multiplex PCR, lists solely in-frame clones and lacks some. The profile shows roughly 150,000 clones, over 75% of them singletons. The input for sequencing was peripheral blood, taken on day 0 of AZD1222 vaccination. The receptors come from an adult in good health.

This rearrangement joins TRBV5-1 to TRBJ2-3, with D perhaps TRBD2 (5 bases). Trimming took off 4 bases at V and 2 bases at J, with 11 bases between the two ends. Germline CDR1 and CDR2: SGHRS and YFSETQ. CDR3 length: 14 residues. The CDR3 here is CASSEGVSTDTQYF. CDR3 DNA sequence: TGCGCCAGCAGCGAGGGCGTCTCCACAGATACGCAGTATTTT.

The V and J genes are TRBV7-2 and TRBJ2-5; 9 bases fit TRBD2. This CDR3 comprises 18 residues. Germline-derived CDR1 and CDR2 are SGHTA and FQGNSA. Trimming at V came to 0 bases and at J to 2 bases, leaving 10 bases not matched to a gene. The CDR3, as DNA: TGTGCCAGCAGCTTAGCGCTAATACGGACTAGCGCGCAAGAGACCCAGTACTTC. Amino acid sequence: CASSLALIRTSAQETQYF. Full variable domain (outside the CDR3, taken from reference TRBV7-2 and TRBJ2-5): GAGVSQSPSNKVTEKGKDVELRCDPISGHTALYWYRQSLGQGLEFLIYFQGNSAPDKSGLPSDRFSAERTGGSVSTLTIQRTQQEDSAVYLCASSLALIRTSAQETQYFGPGTRLLVL.

The chain employs TRBV5-1 and TRBJ2-2, with 7 positions matching TRBD1. This CDR3 has 14 amino acids. J gave up 7 bases and V 2 bases, and 5 bases lay outside the gene matches. The germline V gene encodes CDR1 SGHRS and CDR2 YFSETQ. DNA for the CDR3: TGCGCCAGCAGCTTCGACAGGGTTTTCGGGGAGCTGTTTTTT. Translated: CASSFDRVFGELFF.

The V call is TRBV7-9, the J call TRBJ1-4; D call uncertain. The length of the CDR3 is 13 residues. The germline V gene has CDR1 SEHNR and CDR2 FQNEAQ (reference sequence). V shed 11 bases and J shed 2 bases, with 12 bases lying between them. The CDR3 coding sequence is TGTGCCGCCGCAGGCGTCACTAATGAAAAACTGTTTTTT. It encodes CAAAGVTNEKLFF.

The chain combines TRBV14 with TRBJ1-4, with D unclear. CDR3 size: 15 residues. The germline CDR1 and CDR2 sequences are SGHDN and FVKESK. V shed 3 bases and J shed 8 bases, with 16 bases lying between them. CDR3 region: CASSHLDGRREKLFF. CDR3 bases: TGTGCCAGCAGCCATCTGGACGGGAGGAGGGAAAAACTGTTTTTT.

The rearrangement joins TRBV27 to TRBJ1-4, with TRBD1 as a possible D gene (5 bases). The CDR3 is made up of 15 amino acids. Germline values: CDR1 MNHEY, CDR2 SMNVEV (reference sequence). V was clipped by 0 bases and J by 13 bases, with 18 bases between them. This chain's CDR3 is CASSLSGGDLGRLFF. The DNA for the CDR3 is TGTGCCAGCAGTTTATCGGGGGGGGATCTCGGGAGACTGTTTTTT.

The chain employs TRBV5-1 and TRBJ2-2, with D unresolved. V lost 1 base and J 0 bases, leaving 10 bases between the germline ends. The germline V gene encodes CDR1 SGHRS and CDR2 YFSETQ. The CDR3 totals 16 residues. CDR3 DNA sequence: TGCGCCAGCAGCTTGTCCCCGGGCGCGAACACCGGGGAGCTGTTTTTT. It translates to CASSLSPGANTGELFF.